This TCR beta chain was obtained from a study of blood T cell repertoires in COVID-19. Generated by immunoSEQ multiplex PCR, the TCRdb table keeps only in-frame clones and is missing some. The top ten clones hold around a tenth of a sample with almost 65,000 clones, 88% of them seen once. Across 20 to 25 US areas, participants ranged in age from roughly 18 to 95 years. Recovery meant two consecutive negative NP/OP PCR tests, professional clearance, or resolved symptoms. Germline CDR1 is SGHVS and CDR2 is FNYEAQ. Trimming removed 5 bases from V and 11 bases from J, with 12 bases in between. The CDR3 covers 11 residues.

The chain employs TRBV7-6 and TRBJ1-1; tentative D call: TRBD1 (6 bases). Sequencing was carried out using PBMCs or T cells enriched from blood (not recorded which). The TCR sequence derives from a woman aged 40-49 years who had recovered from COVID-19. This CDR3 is CASSTGTSAFF. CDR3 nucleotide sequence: TGTGCCAGCAGCACCGGGACAAGTGCTTTCTTT.